These 8 T cell receptor beta chains originate from one sample sequenced in a study of T cells after yellow fever vaccination. TCRdb reprocessed the 5' RACE reads via MiXCR and lists one record per CDR3 protein. The sample has roughly 50,000 distinct CDR3 sequences, approximately 7% seen once; the top ten hold 25% to 35%. The sample consisted of CD8+ T cells sorted from PBMCs, taken around 15 days after the first yellow fever vaccination. The receptors were sampled from a man younger than 35 who received the YFV17D yellow fever vaccine.

This clonotype has ten or more counts. This chain joins TRBV20-1 and TRBJ1-1; the D is unclear. CDR1 is DFQATT and CDR2 is SNEGSKA in the germline V gene (reference sequence). The length of the CDR3 is 15 residues. The V end was cut by 4 bases, the J end by 0 bases, with 15 bases between. In DNA form, the CDR3 reads TGCAGTGCTACCCCCCCGGGGTCTCTGAACACTGAAGCTTTCTTT. This sequence encodes CSATPPGSLNTEAFF.

In its sample, this clonotype was seen many times. The gene calls are TRBV7-6 and TRBJ2-2; 7 bases fit TRBD2. Germline V gene sequence: CDR1 SGHVS, CDR2 FNYEAQ. With V trimmed by 5 bases and J by 1 base, 10 bases remained unmatched. The CDR3 runs to 17 residues. The CDR3 loop reads CASSTLALAENTGELFF. In DNA, the CDR3 is TGTGCCAGCAGCACCCTGGCCCTAGCGGAGAACACCGGGGAGCTGTTTTTT.

This clonotype showed up many times. The rearrangement joins TRBV20-1 to TRBJ2-1; 10 bases are a match to TRBD1. With 5 bases clipped from V and 5 bases from J, the junction kept 6 bases outside the gene matches. Germline V lookup: CDR1 DFQATT, CDR2 SNEGSKA (reference sequence). This CDR3 contains 14 residues. CDR3 bases: TGCAGTGCTGGACCGGGACAGGGGAACAATGAGCAGTTCTTC. This encodes CSAGPGQGNNEQFF.

This clonotype has at least ten counts. Germline and junction disagree at one end, which may indicate a read error. The CDR3 bases are TGCAGTGCCAGAGGGGACACTGACTCTGGAAACACCATATATTTT. Its translation: CSARGDTDSGNTIYF. V usage is TRBV20-1 and J usage is TRBJ1-3, with D possibly TRBD1 on 6 matching bases. The CDR3 runs 15 residues. Germline V lookup: CDR1 DFQATT, CDR2 SNEGSKA (reference sequence).

This clonotype was seen many times. The rearrangement uses TRBV4-3 and TRBJ1-2; the D gene is possibly TRBD1 (6 bases). The V and J ends lost 3 bases and 5 bases respectively, with 22 bases between them. Looked up from germline, CDR1 is LGHNA and CDR2 is YSLEER. The CDR3 runs 17 residues. CDR3 sequence: CASSQEATGKVTYGYTF. CDR3 sequence (DNA): TGCGCCAGCAGCCAGGAAGCTACAGGGAAAGTGACTTATGGCTACACCTTC.

This clonotype was seen many times. This chain uses TRBV7-2 with TRBJ2-3; either TRBD1 or TRBD2 may supply D (5 bases each). Germline V gives CDR1 SGHTA, CDR2 FQGNSA. The CDR3 sequence is 16 residues long. V lost 2 bases to trimming and J lost 3 bases, with 15 bases between them. CDR3 DNA: TGTGCCAGCAGCTTAAGGGCGATAGAGGGGACAGATACGCAGTATTTT. It is translated as CASSLRAIEGTDTQYF. Based on the CDR3 plus reference TRBV7-2 and TRBJ2-3, the full variable domain is GAGVSQSPSNKVTEKGKDVELRCDPISGHTALYWYRQSLGQGLEFLIYFQGNSAPDKSGLPSDRFSAERTGGSVSTLTIQRTQQEDSAVYLCASSLRAIEGTDTQYFGPGTRLTVL.

This clonotype has ten or more counts. V and J are TRBV7-9 and TRBJ1-1; D not resolved. Per germline, CDR1 SEHNR and CDR2 FQNEAQ (reference sequence). V gave up 5 bases and J gave up 10 bases, with 11 bases separating them. There are 11 residues in the CDR3. The CDR3, as DNA: TGTGCCAGCAGCCCGGATTGGATAGCTTTCTTT. Its protein is CASSPDWIAFF.

This clonotype has ten or more counts. This chain connects TRBV12-3 or TRBV12-4 to TRBJ2-3; D gene unclear. Trimming took 8 bases from V and 3 from J, leaving 18 bases between them. The length of the CDR3 is 15 residues. CDR3 protein: CASGRVFGPTDTQYF. The CDR3, as DNA: TGTGCCAGCGGACGGGTCTTTGGGCCTACAGATACGCAGTATTTT.